This record looks at one TCR beta chain sequence and its context. The antigen is unknown. TCRdb keeps only in-frame clones here, not all; method: immunoSEQ multiplex PCR. Of roughly 150,000 clones listed, roughly 91% are singletons. The sample is drawn from a study of CD4+ T cells in melanoma. From germline, CDR1 is SGHAT and CDR2 FQNNGV. This CDR3 comprises 12 residues. V lost 5 bases and J lost 9, with 11 bases in between. Study conclusions and caveats: Diverse differentiation states were reported for melanoma neoantigen-specific CD4+ T cells.

The chain combines TRBV11-2 with TRBJ2-1; D is perhaps TRBD2 (6 bases). This sequence originates from a human donor with melanoma. The CDR3 here is CASSPRLGEQFF. CDR3 nucleotide sequence: TGTGCCAGCAGCCCTCGACTAGGTGAGCAGTTCTTC.